These 2 T cell receptor beta chains were all obtained from the same sample, sequenced in a study of T cell responses to AZD1222 COVID-19 vaccine. The data were produced by immunoSEQ multiplex PCR, yet TCRdb's version contains in-frame clones alone and is incomplete. The top ten hold about 3.5% of the sample, which has more than 130,000 clones, about nine tenths seen once. Sequencing used peripheral blood, obtained on day 0 of AZD1222 vaccination. These receptors were taken from an adult in good health.

The V and J genes are TRBV7-6 and TRBJ2-2; TRBD1 matches at 7 bases. The length of the CDR3 is 16 residues. CDR1 SGHVS and CDR2 FNYEAQ come from the germline V gene. The V and J ends lost 1 base and 1 base, in that order; junction bases with no gene match: 3. CDR3 amino acids: CASSLGQGVNTGELFF. In DNA form, the CDR3 reads TGTGCCAGCAGCTTAGGGCAGGGGGTGAACACCGGGGAGCTGTTTTTT.

The chain has TRBV7-2 and TRBJ1-2; a possible D gene is TRBD1 (6 bases). Germline assignment: CDR1 SGHTA and CDR2 FQGNSA. This CDR3 is 15 amino acids long. The germline V and J ends were trimmed by 5 bases and 7 bases, with 20 bases remaining between them. DNA for the CDR3: TGTGCCAGCAGCCTTGCCTCTACGGGGGGCGCTGGCTACACCTTC. Its protein is CASSLASTGGAGYTF.